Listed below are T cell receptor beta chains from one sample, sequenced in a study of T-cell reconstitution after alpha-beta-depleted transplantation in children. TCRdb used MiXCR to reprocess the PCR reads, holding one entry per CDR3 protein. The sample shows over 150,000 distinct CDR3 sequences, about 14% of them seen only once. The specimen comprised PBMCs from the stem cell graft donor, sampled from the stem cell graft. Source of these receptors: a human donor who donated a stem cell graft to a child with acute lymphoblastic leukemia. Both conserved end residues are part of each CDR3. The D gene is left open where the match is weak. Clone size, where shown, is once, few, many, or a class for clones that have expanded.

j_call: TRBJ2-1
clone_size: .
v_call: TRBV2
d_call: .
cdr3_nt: TGTGCCAGCAATAAGGTTAGGAATGAGCAGTTCTTC
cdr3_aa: CASNKVRNEQFF

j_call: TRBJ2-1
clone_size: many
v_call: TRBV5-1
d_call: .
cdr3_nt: TGTGCCAGCAGTCTCTCCGGCTCCTACAATGAGCAGTTCTTC
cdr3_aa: CASSLSGSYNEQFF

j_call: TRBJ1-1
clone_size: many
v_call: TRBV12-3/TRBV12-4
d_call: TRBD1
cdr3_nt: TGTGCCAGCAGCCGCGCCTCAGGGGGTTCCAACACTGAAGCTTTCTTT
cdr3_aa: CASSRASGGSNTEAFF

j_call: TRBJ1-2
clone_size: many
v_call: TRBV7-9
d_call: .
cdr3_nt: TGTGCCAGCAGCTCCGGGTCACTAAACTATGGCTACACCTTC
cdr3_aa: CASSSGSLNYGYTF

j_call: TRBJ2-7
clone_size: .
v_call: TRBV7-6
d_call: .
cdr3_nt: TGTGCCAGCAGCTTAGCCGGGGATAGGGGGTACGAGCAGTACTTC
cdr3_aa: CASSLAGDRGYEQYF

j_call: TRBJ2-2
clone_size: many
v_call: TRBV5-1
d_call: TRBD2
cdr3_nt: TGCGCCAGCAGCCCAGGGACTAGCGGGAGCTTTCTCACCGGGGAGCTGTTTTTT
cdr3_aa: CASSPGTSGSFLTGELFF

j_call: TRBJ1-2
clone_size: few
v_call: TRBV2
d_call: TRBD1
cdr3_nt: TGTGCCAGCAGTGAGGGGACAGGGGGCTACTATGGCTACACCTTC
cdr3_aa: CASSEGTGGYYGYTF

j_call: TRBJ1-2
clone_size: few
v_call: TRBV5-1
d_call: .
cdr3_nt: TGCGCCAGCAGCCCAACTCGAGGGGAGGCTAACTATGGCTACACCTTC
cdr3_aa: CASSPTRGEANYGYTF

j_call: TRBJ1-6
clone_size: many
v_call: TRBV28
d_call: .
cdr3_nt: TGTGCCAGCAGCCGAGCGGCGGTTTCGCCACCCCTCCACTTT
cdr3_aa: CASSRAAVSPPLHF

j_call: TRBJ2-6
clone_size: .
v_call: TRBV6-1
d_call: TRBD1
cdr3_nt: TGTGCCAGCAGCAGGGACAGGGCGCGCTCTGGGGCCAACGTCCTGACTTTC
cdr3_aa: CASSRDRARSGANVLTF

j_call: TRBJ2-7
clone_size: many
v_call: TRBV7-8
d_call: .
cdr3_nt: TGTGCCAGCAGCTTAGGGTGGCGGAGGAGCTCCTACGAGCAGTACTTC
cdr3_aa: CASSLGWRRSSYEQYF

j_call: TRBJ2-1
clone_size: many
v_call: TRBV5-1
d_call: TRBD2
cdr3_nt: TGCGCCAGCTTTAGCGGGAACTCCTACAATGAGCAGTTCTTC
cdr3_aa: CASFSGNSYNEQFF

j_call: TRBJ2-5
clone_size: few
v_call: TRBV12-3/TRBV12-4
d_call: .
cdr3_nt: TGTGCCAGCGCCCCCCCGGAGGGAGAGACCCAGTACTTC
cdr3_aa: CASAPPEGETQYF

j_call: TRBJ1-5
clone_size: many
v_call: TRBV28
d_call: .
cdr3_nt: TGTGCCAGCAGTTTTGATGTTGTACAGTACAATCAGCCCCAGCATTTT
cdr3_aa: CASSFDVVQYNQPQHF

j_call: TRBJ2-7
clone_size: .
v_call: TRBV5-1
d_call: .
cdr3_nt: TGCGCCAGCAGCCCCCTTAGCGACCCGAGCTCCTACGAGCAGTACTTC
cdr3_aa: CASSPLSDPSSYEQYF

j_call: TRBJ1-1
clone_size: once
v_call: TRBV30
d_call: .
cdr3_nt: TGTGCCTGGAGTGTACTAGGGCTTAGGAACACTGAAGCTTTCTTT
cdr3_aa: CAWSVLGLRNTEAFF

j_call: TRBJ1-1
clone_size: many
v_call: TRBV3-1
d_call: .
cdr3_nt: TGTGCCAGCAGCCAAGACGGTCCGAACACTGAAGCTTTCTTT
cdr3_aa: CASSQDGPNTEAFF

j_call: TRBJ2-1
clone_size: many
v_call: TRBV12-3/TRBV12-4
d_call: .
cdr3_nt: TGTGCCAGCAGTCACAGGGACGGAGCCTACAATGAGCAGTTCTTC
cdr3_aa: CASSHRDGAYNEQFF

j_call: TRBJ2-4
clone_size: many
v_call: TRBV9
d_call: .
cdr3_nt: TGTGCCAGCAGCGTAGGGACTTCCTTCAACATTCAGTACTTC
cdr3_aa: CASSVGTSFNIQYF

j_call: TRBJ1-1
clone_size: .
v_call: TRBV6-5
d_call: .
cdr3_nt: TGTGCCAGCAGTCTACTTGGGTTGAACACTGAAGCTTTCTTT
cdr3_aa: CASSLLGLNTEAFF

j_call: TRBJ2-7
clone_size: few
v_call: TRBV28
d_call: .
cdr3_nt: TGTGCCAGCAGTTTATTTCGGGGTTGGCCGCCCGGGCAGTACTTC
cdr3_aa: CASSLFRGWPPGQYF

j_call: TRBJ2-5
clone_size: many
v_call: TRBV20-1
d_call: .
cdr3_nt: TGCAGTGCCCCGGTTGCGGGACGTCAAGAGACCCAGTACTTC
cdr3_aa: CSAPVAGRQETQYF

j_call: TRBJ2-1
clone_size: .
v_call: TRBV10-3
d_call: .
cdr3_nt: TGTGCCATCAGGACTAGTTTCCTCAATGAGCAGTTCTTC
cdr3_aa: CAIRTSFLNEQFF

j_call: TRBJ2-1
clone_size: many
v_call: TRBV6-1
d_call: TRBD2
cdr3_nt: TGTGCCAGCAGGGACCCAGCGGGGTGGGGGAATGAGCAGTTCTTC
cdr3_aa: CASRDPAGWGNEQFF

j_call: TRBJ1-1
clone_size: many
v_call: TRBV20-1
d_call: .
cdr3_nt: TGCAGTGCTAGGCGGGGCTTTGAAGCTTTCTTT
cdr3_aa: CSARRGFEAFF

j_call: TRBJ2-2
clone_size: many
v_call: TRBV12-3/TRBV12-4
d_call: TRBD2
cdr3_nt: TGTGCCAGCAGTATTGGGACTACCCCGAACACCGGGGAGCTGTTTTTT
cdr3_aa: CASSIGTTPNTGELFF

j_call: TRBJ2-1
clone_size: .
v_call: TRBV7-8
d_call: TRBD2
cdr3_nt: TGTGCCAGCAGCCGTCGGTTGAAGCGGGAGACGGGGAATGAGCAGTTCTTC
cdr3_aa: CASSRRLKRETGNEQFF

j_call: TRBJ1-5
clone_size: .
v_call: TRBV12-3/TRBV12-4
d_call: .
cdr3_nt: TGTACCTGCAGTTTAGCGCGAATCGAGACAGAGTTAAATCAGCCCCAGCATTTT
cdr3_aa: CTCSLARIETELNQPQHF

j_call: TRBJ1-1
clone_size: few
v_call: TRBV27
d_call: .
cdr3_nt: TGTGCCAGCAGTTTAGGAAGGGACATGAACACTGAAGCTTTCTTT
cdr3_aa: CASSLGRDMNTEAFF

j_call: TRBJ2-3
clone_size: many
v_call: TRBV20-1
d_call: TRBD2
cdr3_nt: TGCAGTGCTAGGCTAGCGGGTGACACAGATACGCAGTATTTT
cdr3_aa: CSARLAGDTDTQYF

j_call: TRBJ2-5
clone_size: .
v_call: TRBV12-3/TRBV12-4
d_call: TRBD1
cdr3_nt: TGTGCCAGCACCAGGACAGGGGAAGAGACCCAGTACTTC
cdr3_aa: CASTRTGEETQYF

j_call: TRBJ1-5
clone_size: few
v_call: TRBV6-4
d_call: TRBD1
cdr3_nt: TGTGCCAGCAGTACACGGGGGACAGGGACCTTAAAAAACGCCTACAATCAGCCCCAGCATTTT
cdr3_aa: CASSTRGTGTLKNAYNQPQHF

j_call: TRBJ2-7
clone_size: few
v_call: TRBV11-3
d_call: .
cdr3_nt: TGTGCCAGCAGCTTAAAACGGGGCGCCTCCTACGAGCAGTACTTC
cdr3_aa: CASSLKRGASYEQYF

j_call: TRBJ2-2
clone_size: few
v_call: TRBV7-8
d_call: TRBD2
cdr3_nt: TGTGCCAGCAGCTTAGTTGGAGCGGGGCCTGCGAACACCGGGGAGCTGTTTTTT
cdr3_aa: CASSLVGAGPANTGELFF

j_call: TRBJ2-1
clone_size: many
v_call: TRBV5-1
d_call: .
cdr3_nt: TGCGCCAGCAGCTTGAGTGGGGGAGCGAGCAATGAGCAGTTCTTC
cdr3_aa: CASSLSGGASNEQFF

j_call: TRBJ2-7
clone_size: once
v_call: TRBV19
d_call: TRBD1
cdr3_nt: TGTGCCAGTAGTCCGGGACAGAAATCCGAGCAGTACTTC
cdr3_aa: CASSPGQKSEQYF

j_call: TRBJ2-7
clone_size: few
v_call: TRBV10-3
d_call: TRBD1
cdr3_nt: TGTGCCATCAGTGAGCCAGGGACAGGAATGAACGAGCAGTACTTC
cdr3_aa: CAISEPGTGMNEQYF

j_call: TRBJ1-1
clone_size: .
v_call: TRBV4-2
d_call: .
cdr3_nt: TGTGCCAGCAGCCAAGGACAGGCAATGAACACTGAAGCTTTCTTT
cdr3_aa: CASSQGQAMNTEAFF

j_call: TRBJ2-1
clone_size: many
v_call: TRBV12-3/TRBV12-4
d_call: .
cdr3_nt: TGTGCCAGCAGTTTATGGCAAATGAACAATGAGCAGTTCTTC
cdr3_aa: CASSLWQMNNEQFF

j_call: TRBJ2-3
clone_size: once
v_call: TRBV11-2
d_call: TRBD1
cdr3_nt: TGTGCCAGCAGCTCCGCCGGGACAGGGGGTAGGAATACGCAGTATTTT
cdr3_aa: CASSSAGTGGRNTQYF

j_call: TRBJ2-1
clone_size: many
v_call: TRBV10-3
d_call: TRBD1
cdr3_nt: TGTGCCATCAAAGGGACAGGGTCCTACAATGAGCAGTTCTTC
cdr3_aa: CAIKGTGSYNEQFF